These T cell receptor beta chains were read from a single sample in a study of cytomegalovirus exposure and HLA in healthy donors. Clones were sequenced by immunoSEQ multiplex PCR, and TCRdb holds only the in-frame ones, with some missing. Here the sample spans over 200,000 clones, roughly 90% being singletons. The specimen sequenced was PBMCs. These receptors were collected from a woman under 30 in good health and CMV-seronegative. The conserved cysteine and the conserved F or W are not part of the CDR3 here.

>TRBV4-3|TRBJ1-3
ASSQDATQGTFGNTIY
>TRBV28|TRBJ2-7
ASSSERSSDEQY
>TRBV5-1|TRBJ2-2
ASSPILAGNTGELF
>TRBV5-1|TRBJ2-4
ASSLGAGDKNIQY
>TRBV18|TRBJ2-5
ASSPPNRGFEETQY
>TRBV6-1|TRBJ1-5
ASSEASGDQPQH
>TRBV19|TRBJ2-1
ASSMSSGGAYEQF
>TRBV7-9|TRBJ2-2
ASSPSGGGGTGELF
>TRBV14|TRBJ2-4
ASSFLDRVKE
>TRBV20-1|TRBJ2-2
SAFETGELF
>TRBV28|TRBJ2-7
ASSTSGESYEQY
>TRBV2|TRBJ1-4
ASSPGQTNEKLF
>TRBV28|TRBJ2-7
ASRTGGVLEQY
>TRBV10-1|TRBJ1-4
ANRGRNNEKLF
>TRBV5-1|TRBJ1-2
ASSFGGRGVNYGYT
>TRBV5-1|TRBJ2-1
ASSFGQGMGNEQF
>TRBV2|TRBJ2-3
ASSDGGGKDTQY
>TRBV2|TRBJ1-2
ASSDGREYGYT
>TRBV5-1|TRBJ2-1
ASSLTGALVTGYNEQF
>TRBV10-3|TRBJ2-5
AISEGVGGRETQY
>TRBV27|TRBJ1-6
ASSRATGPPLH
>TRBV6-1|TRBJ1-1
ASSEQGLSTEAF
>TRBV5-6|TRBJ1-6
ASRSGLTYNSPLH
>TRBV6-5|TRBJ2-5
ASSLWGEGLETQY
>TRBV5-1|TRBJ2-3
ASSPKTSGTTDTQY
>TRBV6-5|TRBJ1-5
ASRKDSFNQPQH
>TRBV5-4|TRBJ1-4
ASSPARQAGGDEKLF
>TRBV6-4|TRBJ1-6
ASSDTEGRNSPLH
>TRBV9|TRBJ2-5
ASSVESGGRGGQETQY
>TRBV30|TRBJ2-7
AWSGGRTYEQY
>TRBV18|TRBJ2-7
ASSPGQNYEQY
>TRBV28|TRBJ1-5
ASSSGTGGSVPQH
>TRBV7-8|TRBJ2-1
ASSFLAGGNNEQF
>TRBV18|TRBJ1-4
ASSPGQNEKLF
>TRBV29-1|TRBJ2-3
SVEGAPRTTDTQY
>TRBV2|TRBJ1-5
ASSEGQGDNQPQH
>TRBV6-4|TRBJ1-6
ASSETGSSPLH
>TRBV5-8|TRBJ1-2
ASSRTGGDYGYT
>TRBV27|TRBJ1-1
ASREGGAGTEAF
>TRBV28|TRBJ2-7
ASSLSPTGTGTYEQY
>TRBV18|TRBJ1-1
ASSPSRVEAF
>TRBV4-1|TRBJ1-2
ASSRIIQANYGYT
>TRBV27|TRBJ2-7
ASRAGAGGSYEQY
>TRBV10-3|TRBJ2-5
AISGDRGQETQY
>TRBV21-1|TRBJ1-4
ASTKGSATNEKLF
>TRBV7-9|TRBJ1-1
ASSLATGPEAF
>TRBV5-6|TRBJ2-5
ASSFGGGGPQY
>TRBV15|TRBJ1-4
ATSRDRGEWANEKLF